Each of the 30 T cell receptor beta chains below was sequenced from the same sample in a study of vaccination effects on CD4 cells after COVID-19 (dated by TCRdb to between 2022 and 2023). In the ViraFEST assay, PBMC were stimulated with viral peptide pools, and antigen-specific CD4+ T cell clonotypes were then identified by expansion using TCR sequencing. After less than 13 days of culture, CD4+ T cells were isolated with the EasySep CD4+ T cell isolation kit. Participants received two doses of either the BNT162b2 or the mRNA-1273 mRNA SARS-CoV-2 vaccine. To prepare the library, the immunoSEQ multiplex PCR assay was applied. TCRdb mirrors the immuneACCESS table, restricted to in-frame sequences. Some clones are absent from its copies; in checked studies, under half trace to an unresolved V gene, and the reason for the others is unknown. Across this sample there are some 68,000 clones, with about 86% seen only once. The top ten clones comprise approximately 1.2% of the sample.

The antigens for these receptors are not known. Sequenced material: CD4+ T cells from PBMCs cultured with HCoV-229E spike peptides, taken after COVID-19 vaccination. Read against the paper, the sample's cell subset or site label means: HCoV-229E spike overlapping peptide pool stimulation. The receptors stem from a human donor who received a COVID-19 vaccine.

This chain joins TRBV7-2 and TRBJ2-5, with no clear D. Per germline, CDR1 SGHTA and CDR2 FQGNSA. The CDR3 spans 14 residues. Trimming stripped 4 bases from V and 1 base from J, with 10 bases between. CDR3 loop: CASSSFGVQETQYF. The CDR3 DNA reads as TGTGCCAGCAGCTCATTCGGAGTCCAAGAGACCCAGTACTTC.

The chain links TRBV7-9 to TRBJ1-2; tentatively, D is TRBD1 (6 bases). CDR3 size: 14 residues. V gave up 0 bases and J gave up 8 bases, with 13 bases separating them. From germline, CDR1 is SEHNR and CDR2 FQNEAQ (reference sequence). CDR3 nucleotide sequence: TGTGCCAGCAGCTTAGCTGCGACAGGCGGAGGCTACACCTTC. Its translation: CASSLAATGGGYTF.

V usage is TRBV4-3 and J usage is TRBJ1-2; no clear D. The CDR3 runs to 14 residues. Germline V lookup: CDR1 LGHNA, CDR2 YSLEER. Trimming removed 1 base at V and 3 bases at J, with 9 bases between. The DNA of the CDR3 is TGCGCCAGCAGCCAAGCCCGCAACCACTATGGCTACACCTTC. Amino acids: CASSQARNHYGYTF.

The chain uses TRBV2 and TRBJ1-1; D not certain. CDR1 SNHLY and CDR2 FYNNEI come from the germline V gene. Trimming left V 8 bases short and J 10 bases short, with 11 bases between. The CDR3 runs 10 residues. CDR3 coding DNA: TGTGCCAGCCGGTGGGTAGGAGCTTTCTTT. It encodes CASRWVGAFF.

The CDR3 loop is CASSEATTGTSRYNEQFF. The CDR3 DNA sequence: TGTGCCAGCAGTGAAGCTACTACCGGGACTAGCAGATACAATGAGCAGTTCTTC. The chain combines TRBV6-1 with TRBJ2-1, with TRBD2 identical over 9 bases. Per germline, CDR1 MNHNS and CDR2 SASEGT. Trimming removed 0 bases from V and 4 bases from J; junction bases left unmatched: 10. CDR3 size: 18 residues.

The chain joins TRBV12-5 to TRBJ2-1, with D possibly being TRBD2 (7 bases). Trimming pared 6 bases from V and 7 bases from J, leaving 13 bases between. The CDR3 totals 13 residues. Germline V gene lookup returns CDR1 LGHNT and CDR2 FRNRAP. CDR3 sequence (DNA): TGTGCTAGTGGACCTAGGGGGGGGAATGAGCAGTTCTTC. Translated: CASGPRGGNEQFF.

In regard to this clone: At one boundary the junction diverges from the germline segment, which might be a read error. J is TRBJ1-2 and V is TRBV2, with 7 bases lining up with TRBD1. This CDR3 contains 12 residues. CDR1 SNHLY and CDR2 FYNNEI come from the germline V gene. The CDR3 coding sequence is TGTGCCAGCAGGGGGTCCGGGACAGTGCTCCCCTTC. Its protein is CASRGSGTVLPF.

The CDR3 DNA follows: TGTGCCAGCAGCGGAGGGGGCTACTATAACTATGGCTACACCTTC. Amino acids: CASSGGGYYNYGYTF. This chain uses TRBV5-6 with TRBJ1-2, with 7 bases identical to TRBD1. The germline CDR1 and CDR2 sequences are SGHDT and YYEEEE. The CDR3 extends over 15 amino acids. V trimming: 4 bases; J trimming: 1 base; junction bases outside the gene matches: 7.

The J gene is TRBJ2-4, the V gene TRBV5-1; D is possibly TRBD1 (5 bases). The CDR3 has 15 residues. V was pared by 2 bases and J by 0 bases, with 9 bases between. Germline V gene sequence: CDR1 SGHRS, CDR2 YFSETQ. CDR3 region: CASSLQVGAKNIQYF. DNA of the CDR3: TGCGCCAGCAGCTTACAGGTTGGAGCCAAAAACATTCAGTACTTC.

V is TRBV11-3 and J is TRBJ2-2; TRBD1 matches 9 bases. CDR1 and CDR2 (germline): SGHNT, YENEEA. V trimming: 5 bases; J trimming: 7 bases; junction bases outside the gene matches: 8. This CDR3 has 15 residues. The CDR3 DNA is TGTGCCAGCAGCCCGGGACAGGGAGAGGGCGGGGAGCTGTTTTTT. This codes for CASSPGQGEGGELFF.

This clone showed up just a few times. The V and J genes are TRBV6-5 and TRBJ2-2; no definite D call. The CDR3 consists of 14 residues. CDR1 is MNHEY and CDR2 is SVGAGI in the germline V gene. V shed 0 bases and J shed 3 bases, with 5 bases lying between them. As DNA, the CDR3 is TGTGCCAGCAGTTACTCGTGGGACACCGGGGAGCTGTTTTTT. This codes for CASSYSWDTGELFF.

The chain recombines TRBV15 with TRBJ2-7, with a tentative D call TRBD2 (7 bases). CDR1 is LNHNV, CDR2 YYDKDF, per germline (reference sequence). CDR3 length equals 15 residues. Trimming left V 4 bases short and J 5 bases short, with 18 bases between. The CDR3 nucleotides are TGTGCCACCAGCACCACCCGAAGGGGGGGAGACGAGCAGTACGTC. This codes for CATSTTRRGGDEQYV.

CDR3 region: CASSLRSREDAEAFF. In DNA, the CDR3 is TGTGCCAGCAGCTTAAGAAGCCGGGAGGACGCTGAAGCTTTCTTT. V and J are TRBV7-9 and TRBJ1-1; D ambiguous. V was clipped by 2 bases and J by 6 bases, with 16 bases between them. The CDR3 covers 15 residues. Germline V gene sequence: CDR1 SEHNR, CDR2 FQNEAQ (reference sequence).

The chain joins TRBV19 to TRBJ1-2; D unclear. The CDR3 loop spans 15 amino acids. V lost 2 bases, J lost 2 bases, and 12 bases lay in between. Germline V gene lookup returns CDR1 LNHDA and CDR2 SQIVND (reference sequence). CDR3 nucleotides: TGTGCCAGTAGTATATCCTATAACGAAAACTATGGCTACACCTTC. Translated: CASSISYNENYGYTF.

This chain uses TRBV6-5 with TRBJ2-2; 7 nucleotides line up with TRBD1. The CDR3 loop spans 15 amino acids. Germline CDR1 MNHEY, CDR2 SVGAGI. The junction had 6 bases not matched to a gene; V was cut back by 6 bases and J by 2 bases. CDR3 sequence reads: CASRAGTVNTGELFF. In DNA, the CDR3 is TGTGCCAGCAGAGCTGGGACAGTAAACACCGGGGAGCTGTTTTTT.

The chain recombines TRBV5-1 with TRBJ2-3, with D perhaps assigned TRBD1 or TRBD2 (6 bases each). From germline, CDR1 is SGHRS and CDR2 YFSETQ. The CDR3 runs 15 residues. Trimming left V 0 bases short and J 2 bases short, with 10 bases between. The CDR3 DNA sequence: TGCGCCAGCAGCTTGGTTGGGGGGCCCACAGATACGCAGTATTTT. Encoded protein: CASSLVGGPTDTQYF.

The chain recombines TRBV6-2 or TRBV6-3 with TRBJ1-6; the D gene is possibly TRBD1 (6 bases). The germline CDR1 and CDR2 sequences are MNHEY and SVGEGT. This CDR3 region has 15 residues. Trimming shortened V by 4 bases and J by 8 bases, and 15 bases separated the two germline ends. Here the CDR3 reads CASSWSRGGDSPLHF. The CDR3 DNA reads as TGTGCCAGCAGTTGGAGCAGGGGTGGTGATTCACCCCTCCACTTT.

The chain links TRBV11-2 to TRBJ2-1, with 9 positions matching TRBD1. The CDR3 contains 16 residues. With V trimmed by 2 bases and J by 8 bases, 10 bases remained unmatched. CDR1 is SGHAT, CDR2 FQNNGV, per germline. CDR3 sequence (DNA): TGTGCCAGCAGCTTAACTTTGGGACAGGGAATCTATGAGCAGTTCTTC. As protein: CASSLTLGQGIYEQFF.

The chain joins TRBV30 to TRBJ1-1; 7 bases line up with TRBD1. This CDR3 contains 16 residues. Germline V gives CDR1 GTSNPN, CDR2 SVGIG (reference sequence). After removal of 0 bases from V and 3 bases from J, the junction contained 10 bases not matched to a gene. The CDR3 nucleotides read TGTGCCTGGAGTGTATCCCTCTTAAGGGGGCACACTGAAGCTTTCTTT. As protein: CAWSVSLLRGHTEAFF.

CDR3 region: CASSTRVVEGEKLFF. The DNA of the CDR3 is TGTGCCAGCAGTACCAGGGTTGTGGAAGGTGAAAAACTGTTTTTT. The rearrangement uses TRBV6-5 and TRBJ1-4; possibly TRBD1 for D (5 bases). Germline lookup yields CDR1 MNHEY and CDR2 SVGAGI. The V and J ends lost 5 bases and 7 bases respectively, with 17 bases between them. The CDR3 consists of 15 residues.

This chain uses TRBV2 with TRBJ2-5, with D possibly matching TRBD1 (5 bases). This CDR3 spans 11 amino acids. Trimming shortened V by 7 bases and J by 9 bases, and 12 bases separated the two germline ends. The V gene's germline CDR1 is SNHLY and CDR2 FYNNEI. CDR3 sequence: CASKQQAAQYF. As DNA, the CDR3 is TGTGCCAGCAAACAACAGGCCGCCCAGTACTTC.

This sequence joins TRBV4-3 and TRBJ2-5; maybe TRBD2 (6 bases). The CDR3 loop spans 18 amino acids. V lost 1 base and J lost 2, with 20 bases in between. The V gene's germline CDR1 is LGHNA and CDR2 YSLEER. The DNA of the CDR3 is TGCGCCAGCAGCCAAGGGGGGGTGGGACGAGGGCGGCAAGAGACCCAGTACTTC. As protein: CASSQGGVGRGRQETQYF.

The chain combines TRBV5-1 with TRBJ2-2; 8 nucleotides agree with TRBD2. V shed 7 bases and J 5 bases; nucleotides not matched to a gene: 13. CDR3 size: 16 residues. Germline V gene sequence: CDR1 SGHRS, CDR2 YFSETQ. The CDR3 region is CASEWTGGPGTGELFF. The DNA for the CDR3 is TGCGCCAGCGAATGGACGGGGGGGCCGGGTACCGGGGAGCTGTTTTTT.

This clone came up a few times. This chain links TRBV6-5 with TRBJ2-7; TRBD1 might be the D (6 bases). This CDR3 has 12 residues. Germline V CDR1 and CDR2: MNHEY, SVGAGI. V dropped 5 bases and J dropped 5 bases, with 10 bases sitting between them. The CDR3: CASSPTGHEQYV. CDR3 bases: TGTGCCAGCAGTCCTACAGGGCACGAGCAGTACGTC.

The chain links TRBV23-1 to TRBJ1-5, with 10 bases fitting TRBD1. TRBV23-1 is an ORF for which the function is uncertain. V was clipped by 2 bases and J by 3 bases; unmatched bases: 13. The CDR3 has 19 residues. The CDR3 spells CASSQVGTGAEQLNQPQHF. In DNA, the CDR3 is TGCGCCAGCAGTCAAGTCGGGACAGGGGCCGAACAACTCAATCAGCCCCAGCATTTT.

The V call is TRBV28, the J call TRBJ1-4; no clear D gene. From germline, CDR1 is MDHEN and CDR2 SYDVKM. Trimming removed 5 bases at V and 8 bases at J, with 9 bases between. CDR3 size: 12 residues. Written as DNA, the CDR3 is TGTGCCAGCAGTGCCCGTCTAGAAAAACTGTTTTTT. This sequence encodes CASSARLEKLFF.

The J gene is TRBJ2-7, the V gene TRBV4-1; tentative D call: TRBD2 (5 bases). V lost 1 base and J 8 bases, leaving 18 bases between the germline ends. The length of the CDR3 is 15 residues. Per the germline V gene, CDR1 is MGHRA and CDR2 is YSYEKL. For the CDR3, the DNA is TGCGCCAGCAGCCAAGTTCCGGGATACCGGTTCAAGCAGTACGTC. Protein product: CASSQVPGYRFKQYV.

The chain combines TRBV4-1 with TRBJ2-6, with D perhaps TRBD1 (5 bases). The V end lost 2 bases, the J end lost 2 bases, and 10 bases lay between the germline ends. Germline assignment: CDR1 MGHRA and CDR2 YSYEKL. CDR3 length equals 16 residues. The CDR3 sequence: CASSQPGMTGANVLTF. DNA of the CDR3: TGCGCCAGCAGCCAACCAGGGATGACTGGGGCCAACGTCCTGACTTTC.

The genes are TRBV24-1 and TRBJ2-3, with TRBD2 as a possible D gene (7 bases). Trimming stripped 10 bases from V and 5 bases from J, with 18 bases between. The germline gives CDR1 KGHDR, CDR2 SFDVKD. The CDR3 totals 14 residues. The CDR3 DNA reads TGTGCCACGGGAGGGGGGGGGCCGCGAGATACGCAGTATTTT. It encodes CATGGGGPRDTQYF.

The CDR3 sequence is CAWSVTERETQYF. The DNA of the CDR3 is TGTGCCTGGAGTGTAACCGAACGGGAGACCCAGTACTTC. The V call is TRBV30, the J call TRBJ2-5; no firm D call. The V and J ends lost 0 bases and 5 bases respectively, with 10 bases between them. CDR3 length: 13 residues. Germline V lookup: CDR1 GTSNPN, CDR2 SVGIG (reference sequence).